Listed below are T cell receptor beta chains from one sample, sequenced in a study of Ad26.COV2.S vaccination and SARS-CoV-2 variants. TCRdb's table, derived via immunoSEQ multiplex PCR, lists solely in-frame clones and lacks some. This sample has about 680,000 clones, with 70% to 90% found just once. This specimen consisted of peripheral blood, obtained in a trial of Ad26.COV2.S vaccine versus placebo. Receptors were obtained from a person aged 18 to 59 who received the Ad26.COV2.S COVID-19 vaccine or a placebo. Each CDR3 is given with its conserved first and last residue. The D gene is left open where the match is weak. Clone size is shown for a subset of rows, as once, few, many or a class of expanded clone.

V	size	J	D	DNA	CDR3
TRBV7-2	NA	TRBJ2-1	NA	TGTGCCAGCAGCTTGGGGGTCGTGCATGAGCAGTTCTTC	CASSLGVVHEQFF
TRBV5-6	NA	TRBJ2-1	NA	TGTGCCAGCAGCTTTGCGGGGTTTAGGGAGCAGTTCTTC	CASSFAGFREQFF
TRBV27	NA	TRBJ2-7	TRBD1	TGTGCCAGTAGTTCGACAGGGTGGGGAGAGCAGTACTTC	CASSSTGWGEQYF
TRBV12-3/TRBV12-4	NA	TRBJ1-2	NA	TGTGCCAGCAGTGGAGCCTTTCGGGCGAGCTACACCTTC	CASSGAFRASYTF
TRBV10-1	NA	TRBJ2-5	TRBD2	TGCGCCAGCAGTGAGGGGCTAGCGGGAGCCCAAGGCGGGACCCAGTACTTC	CASSEGLAGAQGGTQYF
TRBV5-1	NA	TRBJ2-1	TRBD1	TGCGCCAGCAGCTCCGGACAGGGTTGGGATGAGCAGTTCTTC	CASSSGQGWDEQFF
TRBV7-2	NA	TRBJ2-7	NA	TGTGCCAGCAGCTTAGGGAGTCAGATCTACGAGCAGTACTTC	CASSLGSQIYEQYF
TRBV10-3	NA	TRBJ1-4	NA	TGTGCCATCAGTGACTCACAGGGAACTAATGAAAAACTGTTTTTT	CAISDSQGTNEKLFF
TRBV5-5	NA	TRBJ1-2	TRBD1	TGTGCCAGCAGCGACAAATGGACAGGGGACGCAGGCTACACCTTC	CASSDKWTGDAGYTF
TRBV27	NA	TRBJ2-7	NA	TGTGCCAGCCGCGGGGAATCCTACGAGCAGTACTTC	CASRGESYEQYF
TRBV12-5	NA	TRBJ2-1	TRBD1	TGTGCTAGTGGTTTTGGACAGGGGCGAATGAATGAGCAGTTCTTC	CASGFGQGRMNEQFF
TRBV19	once	TRBJ1-1	TRBD1	TGTGCCAGTAGAACCCCCGGGACAGGCGGCACTGAAGCTTTCTTT	CASRTPGTGGTEAFF
TRBV11-3	NA	TRBJ1-5	NA	TGTGCCAGCAGCCCCAGAGTCTGGGGTTTAGGCAATCAGCCCCAGCATTTT	CASSPRVWGLGNQPQHF
TRBV6-5	NA	TRBJ2-7	NA	TGTGCCAGCATGAAGTGGGAAGCCTACGAGCAGTACTTC	CASMKWEAYEQYF
TRBV3-1/TRBV3-2	NA	TRBJ2-7	TRBD2	TGTGCCAGCAGCCGTACAGCGGGAGGATGGGGGGAGCAGTACTTC	CASSRTAGGWGEQYF
TRBV6-5	NA	TRBJ2-3	TRBD2	TGTGCCAGCAGTTACTCCGGGGGAGGGCCCCCCGATACGCAGTATTTT	CASSYSGGGPPDTQYF
TRBV3-1/TRBV3-2	once	TRBJ2-5	TRBD1	TGTGCCAGCAGCCAGTGGGACAGGGATAGGGAGACCCAGTACTTC	CASSQWDRDRETQYF
TRBV9	NA	TRBJ2-6	NA	TGTGCCAGCGGCTCTGGGGCCAACGTCCTGACTTTC	CASGSGANVLTF
TRBV3-1/TRBV3-2	NA	TRBJ2-5	NA	TGTGCCAGCAGCCAAGGGGGAAGTGGGGAGACCCAGTACTTC	CASSQGGSGETQYF
TRBV7-8	NA	TRBJ2-3	NA	TGTGCCAGCAGCCCATATGGGGGGAATACGCAGTATTTT	CASSPYGGNTQYF
TRBV6-5	NA	TRBJ2-7	TRBD2	TGTGCCAGCAGTTACTCCATCGCGGGGGCCTACGAGCAGTACTTC	CASSYSIAGAYEQYF
TRBV18	NA	TRBJ1-1	NA	TGTGCCAGCTCACCCTCTCGGGGCCAGGAGGAAGCTTTCTTT	CASSPSRGQEEAFF
TRBV4-3	NA	TRBJ2-1	NA	TGCGCCAGCAGTCACGGTCTTTTGGGGAATGAGCAGTTCTTC	CASSHGLLGNEQFF
TRBV5-8	NA	TRBJ1-2	NA	TGTGCCAGCAAAAGCACGACTAACTATGGCTACACCTTC	CASKSTTNYGYTF
TRBV3-1/TRBV3-2	NA	TRBJ1-5	NA	TGTGCCAGCAGCCAAGAGGAGGTGCCCCAGCATTTT	CASSQEEVPQHF
TRBV7-2	NA	TRBJ2-1	TRBD2	TGTGCCAGCACCGGGACTAGCGGTGCCTCCTACAATGAGCAGTTCTTC	CASTGTSGASYNEQFF
TRBV11-2	NA	TRBJ2-7	NA	TGTGCCAGCGACCTAGGAGGACCTTCCTACGAGCAGTACTTC	CASDLGGPSYEQYF
TRBV29-1	NA	TRBJ2-7	NA	TGCAGCGTTGAAGGGCCGGGGGCGCGTCACTACGAGCAGTACTTC	CSVEGPGARHYEQYF
TRBV29-1	NA	TRBJ1-2	TRBD1	TGCAGCTTGACAGGGGAGTTTGGCTACACCTTC	CSLTGEFGYTF
TRBV3-1/TRBV3-2	once	TRBJ2-3	NA	TGTGCCAGCAGCCAAGTATTTTATACGCAGTATTTT	CASSQVFYTQYF
TRBV11-2	NA	TRBJ1-1	NA	TGTGCCAGCAGAACTAGAGGAATGAACACTGAAGCTTTCTTT	CASRTRGMNTEAFF
TRBV18	once	TRBJ2-5	NA	TGTGCCAGCTCTCCTTACCAAGAGACCCAGTACTTC	CASSPYQETQYF
TRBV7-2	NA	TRBJ2-1	NA	TGTGCCAGCAGCTCATCACCAGGGGATTACAATGAGCAGTTCTTC	CASSSSPGDYNEQFF
TRBV24-1	NA	TRBJ2-5	NA	TGTGCCACCAGTGATTTGGGCACAGGGCGGGAGACCCAGTACTTC	CATSDLGTGRETQYF
TRBV11-3	NA	TRBJ2-7	NA	TGTGCCAGCAGCTTAGGCGGGACAGCGTCCTACGAGCAGTACTTC	CASSLGGTASYEQYF
TRBV11-2	NA	TRBJ1-2	TRBD1	TGTGCCAGCACCCTGGGGCAGGGGGTCTATGGCTACACCTTC	CASTLGQGVYGYTF
TRBV7-9	NA	TRBJ2-1	NA	TGTGCCAGCAGCTTAGTCTGGGAGAACAATGAGCAGTTCTTC	CASSLVWENNEQFF
TRBV5-4	NA	TRBJ2-5	TRBD2	TGTGCCAGCAGCCAGGGACTAGCGGGAGGGGAGACCCAGTACTTC	CASSQGLAGGETQYF
TRBV6-6	NA	TRBJ1-1	NA	TGTGCCAGCAGTTATCGTGGGGGCGAAAGGACTGAAGCTTTCTTT	CASSYRGGERTEAFF
TRBV11-2	NA	TRBJ1-4	NA	TGTGCCAGCAGCAGGGGTTGGGGTGAAAAACTGTTTTTT	CASSRGWGEKLFF